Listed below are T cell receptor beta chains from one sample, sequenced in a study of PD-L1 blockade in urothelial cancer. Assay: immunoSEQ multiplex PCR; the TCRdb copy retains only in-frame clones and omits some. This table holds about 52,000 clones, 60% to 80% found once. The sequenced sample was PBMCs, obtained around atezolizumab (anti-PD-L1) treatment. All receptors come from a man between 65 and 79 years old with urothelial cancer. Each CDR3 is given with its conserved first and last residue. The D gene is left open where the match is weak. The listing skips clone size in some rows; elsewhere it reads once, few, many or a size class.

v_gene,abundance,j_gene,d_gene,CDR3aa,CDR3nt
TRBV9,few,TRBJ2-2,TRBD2,CASSDPTGGVTGELFF,TGTGCCAGCAGCGACCCGACGGGAGGAGTGACCGGGGAGCTGTTTTTT
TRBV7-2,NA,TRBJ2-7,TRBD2,CASSSGTSIGVQYF,TGTGCCAGCAGCTCCGGGACTAGTATTGGGGTGCAGTACTTC
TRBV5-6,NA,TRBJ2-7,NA,CASSSGFGVYEQYF,TGTGCCAGCAGCTCAGGCTTCGGCGTCTACGAGCAGTACTTC
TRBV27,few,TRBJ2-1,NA,CASSLGSIPSEQFF,TGTGCCAGCAGTTTAGGCTCCATCCCCAGTGAGCAGTTCTTC
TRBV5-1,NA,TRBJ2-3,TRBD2,CASRLGTSGRARTDTQYF,TGCGCCAGCAGGCTCGGGACTAGCGGGAGGGCCAGAACAGATACGCAGTATTTT
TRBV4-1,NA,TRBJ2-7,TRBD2,CASSQPRGLAGVEQYF,TGCGCCAGCAGCCAACCTCGAGGCCTAGCGGGAGTCGAGCAGTACTTC
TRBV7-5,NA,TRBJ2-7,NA,CVRSLGSGQTGEQYF,TGTGTCAGAAGCTTAGGTAGTGGACAGACGGGCGAGCAGTACTTC
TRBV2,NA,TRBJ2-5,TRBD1,CASSRDSQETQYF,TGTGCCAGCAGCAGGGACAGCCAAGAGACCCAGTACTTC
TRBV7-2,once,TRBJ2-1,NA,CASSLRTIHNEQFF,TGTGCCAGCAGCTTGAGGACTATACACAATGAGCAGTTCTTC
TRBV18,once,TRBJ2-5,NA,CASSPPQGKRETQYF,TGTGCCAGCTCACCACCCCAGGGTAAAAGGGAGACCCAGTACTTC
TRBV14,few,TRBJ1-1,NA,CASSQDLGRNTEAFF,TGTGCCAGCAGCCAAGATTTGGGCAGGAACACTGAAGCTTTCTTT
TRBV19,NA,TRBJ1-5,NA,CASSIRGVAQPQHF,TGTGCCAGTAGTATCCGGGGGGTGGCTCAGCCCCAGCATTTT
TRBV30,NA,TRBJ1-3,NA,CAWSVPLRAGNTIYF,TGTGCCTGGAGTGTACCCCTACGAGCTGGAAACACCATATATTTT
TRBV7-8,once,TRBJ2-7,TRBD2,CASSPIQTSGRTIYEQYF,TGTGCCAGCAGCCCTATTCAGACTAGCGGGAGGACGATCTACGAGCAGTACTTC
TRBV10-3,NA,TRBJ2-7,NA,CAISESQEQYF,TGTGCCATCAGTGAGTCACAGGAGCAGTACTTC
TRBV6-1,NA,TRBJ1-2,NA,CATTGGWGGYGYTF,TGTGCCACAACCGGTGGTTGGGGAGGGTATGGCTACACCTTC
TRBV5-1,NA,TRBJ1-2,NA,CASSLALGWPSVGGDGYTF,TGCGCCAGCAGCTTGGCCCTCGGTTGGCCATCAGTCGGGGGGGATGGCTACACCTTC
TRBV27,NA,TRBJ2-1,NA,CASSFLRSRMNEQFF,TGTGCCAGCAGTTTTCTTAGGAGTCGGATGAATGAGCAGTTCTTC
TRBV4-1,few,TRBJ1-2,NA,CASSQDDRREGEGYTF,TGCGCCAGCAGCCAAGATGATCGGCGGGAGGGAGAGGGCTACACCTTC
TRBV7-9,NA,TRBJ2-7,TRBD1,CASSRRSRGRGEQYF,TGTGCCAGCAGCCGTCGCTCCAGGGGCAGGGGGGAGCAGTACTTC
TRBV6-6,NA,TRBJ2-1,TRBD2,CASSYGLAGDEQFF,TGTGCCAGCAGTTACGGACTAGCTGGTGATGAGCAGTTCTTC
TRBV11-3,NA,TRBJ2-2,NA,CASSLALANTGELFF,TGTGCCAGCAGCTTGGCCCTCGCGAACACCGGGGAGCTGTTTTTT
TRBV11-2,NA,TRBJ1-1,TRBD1,CASSARTGGNTEAFF,TGTGCCAGCAGCGCCAGGACAGGGGGCAATACTGAAGCTTTCTTT
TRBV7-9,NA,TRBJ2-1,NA,CASSLRGQGSYNEQFF,TGTGCCAGCAGCTTACGAGGCCAGGGCTCCTACAATGAGCAGTTCTTC
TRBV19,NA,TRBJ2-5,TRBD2,CASSMEGGLATETQYF,TGTGCCAGTAGTATGGAGGGAGGACTAGCTACAGAGACCCAGTACTTC
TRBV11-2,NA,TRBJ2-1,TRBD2,CASSLFSGRGNEQFF,TGTGCCAGCAGCTTATTTAGCGGGAGGGGTAATGAGCAGTTCTTC
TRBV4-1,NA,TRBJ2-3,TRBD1,CASRDRGRTDTQYF,TGCGCCAGCCGGGACAGGGGCAGGACAGATACGCAGTATTTT
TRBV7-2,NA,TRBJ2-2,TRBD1,CASRRRTGGDSGELFF,TGTGCCAGCAGACGCAGGACAGGGGGCGATTCCGGGGAGCTGTTTTTT
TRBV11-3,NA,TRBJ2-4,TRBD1,CASSLIGQVAKNIQYF,TGTGCCAGCAGCTTAATAGGACAGGTAGCCAAAAACATTCAGTACTTC